This T cell receptor beta chain is drawn from a study of cytomegalovirus exposure and HLA in healthy donors. The study, taken as a whole, reports: It was reported that the classifier diagnosed cytomegalovirus status with high specificity and sensitivity in both the original and validation cohorts. Cytomegalovirus association was assigned to more than 150 TCR beta chains. Many donors shared some public TCRs, even though most TCR sequences were rare.

An approximately 130-subject validation cohort, separate from the roughly 680-subject first cohort, supplied the donors. Note on this clone: The antigen remains undetermined.

CDR3 size: 15 residues. Trimming at V came to 5 bases and at J to 2 bases, leaving 9 bases not matched to a gene. From germline, CDR1 is SQVTM and CDR2 ANQGSEA. Generated by immunoSEQ multiplex PCR, the TCRdb table keeps only in-frame clones and is missing some. The sample includes over 250,000 clones, roughly nine tenths of them seen just once. The receptor was isolated from a woman younger than 45 in good health and CMV-seropositive. Sample: PBMCs. This chain joins TRBV29-1 and TRBJ2-1, with 7 bases matching TRBD2. CDR3 loop: CSVKGGLAAYNEQFF. The DNA for the CDR3 is TGCAGCGTTAAAGGTGGCCTAGCGGCCTACAATGAGCAGTTCTTC.